Only one count was recorded for the clone carrying this T cell receptor (beta chain). This entry is derived from a study of blood T cell repertoires in COVID-19. Study-wide background: The United States, Italy and Spain supplied acute and convalescent COVID-19 samples.

As handled by the study authors: Quantification of nucleated cells was approximated via reference gene primer amplification. Using immunoSEQ multiplex PCR, the repertoire was profiled, and TCRdb retains in-frame clones only, with some absent. That table gives V, J and clone size, and the DNA gave D and trimming. The sample contains 200,000 to 300,000 clones, around 90% of which appear only once. The CDR3 length is 14 residues. V was shortened by 5 bases and J by 3 bases, with 14 bases between the two germline ends. Germline V gene lookup returns CDR1 SGHRS and CDR2 YFSETQ. The chain joins TRBV5-1 to TRBJ1-2, with D possibly matching TRBD1 (6 bases). The clonotype originates from a man in his fifties or sixties who had recovered from COVID-19. The source material was peripheral blood. The CDR3 DNA is TGCGCCAGCAGGTCCCATGCAGGGGACTATGGCTACACCTTC. It encodes CASRSHAGDYGYTF.